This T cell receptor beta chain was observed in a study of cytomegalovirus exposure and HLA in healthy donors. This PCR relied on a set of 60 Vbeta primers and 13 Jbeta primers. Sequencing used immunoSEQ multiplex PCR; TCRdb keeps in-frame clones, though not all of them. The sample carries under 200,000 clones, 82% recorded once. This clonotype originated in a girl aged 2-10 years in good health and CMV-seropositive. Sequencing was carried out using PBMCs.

The CDR3 region has the DNA TGCGCCAGCAGCCCGAGGGGACTAGCGGAGAGCGAGCAGTACTTC. It specifies CASSPRGLAESEQYF. This chain connects TRBV4-1 to TRBJ2-5; 11 nucleotides align to TRBD2. Near its end, the DNA agrees better with TRBJ2-7, so the J call may be wrong. This CDR3 spans 15 amino acids. CDR1 and CDR2 (germline): MGHRA, YSYEKL.